This T cell receptor beta chain is drawn from a study of T cells in Graves' hyperthyroidism and ophthalmopathy. Findings and limits, study-wide: The model forecast ophthalmopathy, anticipating it by a median roughly 6 months before onset. Blood also held most thyroid clonotypes expanded beyond 0.001.

TCR beta CDR3 sequences were amplified from RNA transcripts. Carried out on the TCR CDR3, a first-round RT-PCR used the HTBI primer set. TCRdb ran MiXCR on the multiplex PCR reads and lists one entry per CDR3 protein. The sample shows about 570,000 distinct CDR3 sequences, around 46% of them seen only once. Uncontrolled infections, other autoimmune diseases, pregnancy or lactation led to exclusion of patients. Orbital computed tomography, thyroid ultrasound, serum thyroxine and TRAb, and clinical symptoms together informed the diagnoses. This CDR3 has 15 residues. The germline CDR1 and CDR2 sequences are MGHRA and YSYEKL. The J segment lost 5 bases and the V segment lost 3 bases, leaving 5 bases of the junction unmatched. This clonotype was seen at least ten times. Its specificity is not known.

The receptor's source is an adult woman with Graves' disease, either hyperthyroidism or ophthalmopathy (not recorded which). The rearrangement joins TRBV4-1 to TRBJ2-5; the match to TRBD2 covers 11 bases. The sample was peripheral blood or thyroid tissue (not recorded which). CDR3 sequence: CASSQLLAGVETQYF. In DNA, the CDR3 is TGCGCCAGCAGCCAGCTACTAGCGGGAGTGGAGACCCAGTACTTC.